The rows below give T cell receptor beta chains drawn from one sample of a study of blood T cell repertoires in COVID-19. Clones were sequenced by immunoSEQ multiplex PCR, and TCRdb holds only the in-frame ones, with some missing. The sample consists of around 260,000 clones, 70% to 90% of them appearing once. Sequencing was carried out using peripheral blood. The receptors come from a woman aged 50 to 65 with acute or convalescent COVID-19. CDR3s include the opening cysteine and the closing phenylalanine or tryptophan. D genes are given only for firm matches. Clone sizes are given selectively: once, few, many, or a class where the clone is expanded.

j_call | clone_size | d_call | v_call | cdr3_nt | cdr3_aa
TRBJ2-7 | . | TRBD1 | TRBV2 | TGTGCCAGCAGTCCTGGGACAGGGGGGAACTACGAGCAGTACTTC | CASSPGTGGNYEQYF
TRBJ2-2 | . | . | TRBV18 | TGTGCCAGCTCACCTGGGACACCACCGACCGGGGAGCTGTTTTTT | CASSPGTPPTGELFF
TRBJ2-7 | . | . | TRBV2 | TGTGCCAGCGTCGACGGGTCCTACGAGCAGTACTTC | CASVDGSYEQYF
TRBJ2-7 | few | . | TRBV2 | TGTGCCAGCAGTGATGCCAGGTCCCGATACGAGCAGTACTTC | CASSDARSRYEQYF
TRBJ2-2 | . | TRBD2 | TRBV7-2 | TGTGCCAGCAGCTTGAGCGGGAGAGCCGGGGAGCTGTTTTTT | CASSLSGRAGELFF
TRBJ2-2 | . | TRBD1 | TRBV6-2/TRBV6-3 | TGTGCCAGCAGCAAGACAGGGGGCGGCACCGGGGAGCTGTTTTTT | CASSKTGGGTGELFF
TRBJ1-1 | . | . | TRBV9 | TGTGCCAGCAGCGTAGCGGAGGGGATGGTCGCTGAAGCTTTCTTT | CASSVAEGMVAEAFF
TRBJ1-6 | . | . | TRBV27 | TGTGCCAGCAGTATCAGGGTTGGGGATTCACCCCTCCACTTT | CASSIRVGDSPLHF
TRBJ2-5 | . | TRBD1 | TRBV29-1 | TGCAGCGTCCGGGACAGCTTAAAAGAGACCCAGTACTTC | CSVRDSLKETQYF
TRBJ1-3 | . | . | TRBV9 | TGTGCCAGCAGCCCACAACGTTGGGGAAACACCATATATTTT | CASSPQRWGNTIYF
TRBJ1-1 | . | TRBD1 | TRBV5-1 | TGCGCCACCGGACGGACAGGGGAGGCTGAAGCTTTCTTT | CATGRTGEAEAFF
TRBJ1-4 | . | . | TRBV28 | TGTGCCAGCAGAGGCGCAGGGAATGAAAAACTGTTTTTT | CASRGAGNEKLFF
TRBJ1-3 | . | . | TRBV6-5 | TGTGCCAGCAGTTACTCCTACAGCTCTGGAAACACCATATATTTT | CASSYSYSSGNTIYF
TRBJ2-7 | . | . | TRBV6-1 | TGTGCCAGCAGTGAATTTCGGGGTCCCCTCTCCTACGAGCAGTACTTC | CASSEFRGPLSYEQYF
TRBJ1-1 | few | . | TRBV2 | TGTGCCAGCAGTGTTCGGGATTTGAACACTGAAGCTTTCTTT | CASSVRDLNTEAFF
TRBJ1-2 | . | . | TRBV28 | TGTGCCAGCAGTTTATCGGGGGTTGGCTACACCTTC | CASSLSGVGYTF
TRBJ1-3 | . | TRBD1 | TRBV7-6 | TGTGCCAGCAGCCCCAGACAGGGTACAGGAAACACCATATATTTT | CASSPRQGTGNTIYF
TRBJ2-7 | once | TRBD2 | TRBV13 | TGTGCCAGCAGCCCGGGGACTAGCGGGAGGGCCAGCTACGAGCAGTACTTC | CASSPGTSGRASYEQYF
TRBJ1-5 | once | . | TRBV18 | TGTGCCAGCTCACCTAGCCGATTAGAGCCCCAGCATTTT | CASSPSRLEPQHF
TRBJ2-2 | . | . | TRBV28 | TGTGCCAGCAGTAACCACAGGATAGGCACCGGGGAGCTGTTTTTT | CASSNHRIGTGELFF
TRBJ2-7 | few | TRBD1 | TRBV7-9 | TGTGCCAGCAGCGCAATGACAGGGGCTGTATTCTACGAGCAGTACTTC | CASSAMTGAVFYEQYF
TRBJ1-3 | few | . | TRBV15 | TGTGCCACCAGCCGGGGGGGAGTTATTCGTTCCGGAAACACCATATATTTT | CATSRGGVIRSGNTIYF
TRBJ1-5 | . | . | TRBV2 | TGTGCCAGCGCCGGGACATATAGCAATCAGCCCCAGCATTTT | CASAGTYSNQPQHF
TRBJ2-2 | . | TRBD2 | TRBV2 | TGTGCCAGCAGCTACGGACTAGCGTCGAACACCGGGGAGCTGTTTTTT | CASSYGLASNTGELFF
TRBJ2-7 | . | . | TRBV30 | TGTGCCTGGAGTGGTCTCCACGAGCAGTACTTC | CAWSGLHEQYF
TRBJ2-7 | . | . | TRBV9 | TGTGCCAGCAGCGTCGGACAGAATACCTACGAGCAGTACTTC | CASSVGQNTYEQYF
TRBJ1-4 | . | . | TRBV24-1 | TGTGCCACCAGTGATGGGGGGGCGCCTAATGAAAAACTGTTTTTT | CATSDGGAPNEKLFF
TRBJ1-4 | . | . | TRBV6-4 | TGTGCCAGCAGTGGGCCGGGTCAGGGGATCAATGAAAAACTGTTTTTT | CASSGPGQGINEKLFF